This T cell receptor (beta chain) originates from a study of blood T cell repertoires in COVID-19. Study as a whole: The origin of the acute and convalescent COVID-19 samples was the United States, Italy and Spain. PBMCs, B-cell-depleted T cells, or T cells were the source of the cDNA or gDNA that made up the material.

The germline gives CDR1 SNHLY, CDR2 FYNNEI. The J segment lost 8 bases and the V segment lost 6 bases, leaving 9 bases of the junction unmatched. The length of the CDR3 is 16 residues. Sequencing was performed with immunoSEQ multiplex PCR; in TCRdb, only in-frame clones are kept and a portion is missing. Of more than 90,000 clones in the sample, 60% to 85% are singletons; the top ten hold 6.2%. The TCR sequence derives from a man aged 65-85 years with acute or convalescent COVID-19. The specimen was peripheral blood. The rearrangement uses TRBV2 and TRBJ2-4; TRBD2 aligns across 14 bases. The CDR3 DNA sequence: TGTGCCAGCAGCTCTCACGGACTAGCGGGGGGAGACATTCAGTACTTC. It specifies CASSSHGLAGGDIQYF.